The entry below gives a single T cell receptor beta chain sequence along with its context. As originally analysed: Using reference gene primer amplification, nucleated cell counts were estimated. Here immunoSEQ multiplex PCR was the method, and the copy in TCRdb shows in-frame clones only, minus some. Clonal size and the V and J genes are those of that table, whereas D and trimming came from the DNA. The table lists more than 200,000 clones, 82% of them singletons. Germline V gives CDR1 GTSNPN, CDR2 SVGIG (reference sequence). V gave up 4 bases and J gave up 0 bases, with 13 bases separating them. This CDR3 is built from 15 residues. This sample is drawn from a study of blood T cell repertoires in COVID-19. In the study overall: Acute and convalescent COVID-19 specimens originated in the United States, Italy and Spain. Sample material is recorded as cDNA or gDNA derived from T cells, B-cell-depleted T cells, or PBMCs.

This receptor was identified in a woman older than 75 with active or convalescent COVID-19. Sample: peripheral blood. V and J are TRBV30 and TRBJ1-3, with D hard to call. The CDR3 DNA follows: TGTGCCTGGATCCGAGGGAGTAGCTCTGGAAACACCATATATTTT. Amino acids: CAWIRGSSSGNTIYF.